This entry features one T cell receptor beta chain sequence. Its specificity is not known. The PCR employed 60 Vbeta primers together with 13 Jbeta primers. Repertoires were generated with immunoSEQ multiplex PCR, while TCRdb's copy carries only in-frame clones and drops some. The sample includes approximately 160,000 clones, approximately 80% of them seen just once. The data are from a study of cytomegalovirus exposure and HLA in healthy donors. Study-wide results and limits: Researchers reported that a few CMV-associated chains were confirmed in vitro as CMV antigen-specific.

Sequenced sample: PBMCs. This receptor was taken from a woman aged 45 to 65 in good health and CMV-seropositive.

CDR3 bases: TGTGCCAGCAGTTCTCAGACAGACGGCTATGGCTACACCTTC. This sequence encodes CASSSQTDGYGYTF. This rearrangement joins TRBV6-1 to TRBJ1-2; perhaps TRBD1 as D (5 bases). The V and J ends lost 5 bases and 4 bases respectively, with 14 bases between them. The CDR3 totals 14 residues. Germline CDR1 and CDR2: MNHNS and SASEGT.